The 18 T cell receptor beta chains in this list originate from one sample, sequenced in a study of regulatory T cells in long-lasting Graves disease. To make TCR beta libraries, researchers used iRepertoire HTBI primers and Arm-PCR of CDR3 regions. From the multiplex PCR reads, TCRdb called clonotypes with MiXCR, one entry per CDR3 protein. The sample yields 450,000 to 600,000 distinct CDR3 sequences, roughly 13% seen once. The time point is: newly diagnosed GD, antithyroid drugs for less than 3 months. Extracted RNA from PBMCs served as the source of the TCR library. These data were also filed under a second study, of T cells in Graves' hyperthyroidism and ophthalmopathy.

The source material was peripheral blood mononuclear cells (PBMCs), sampled at new diagnosis, from a patient treated with antithyroid drugs. The origin of the receptors is a man aged 30 to 45 with Graves disease.

The rearrangement joins TRBV2 to TRBJ2-5, with 8 bases that match TRBD1. The CDR3 spans 16 residues. The J segment lost 1 base and the V segment lost 6 bases, leaving 10 bases of the junction unmatched. The V gene's germline CDR1 is SNHLY and CDR2 FYNNEI. The CDR3 nucleotides are TGTGCCAGCAGCTTGACAGGGGTGATAGCCCAAGAGACCCAGTACTTC. It yields the protein CASSLTGVIAQETQYF.

This clonotype showed up just a few times. The chain combines TRBV3-1 with TRBJ2-7; 7 bases agree with TRBD2. The trim removed 4 bases at V and 9 bases at J, leaving 15 bases unmatched. Germline values: CDR1 LGHDT, CDR2 YNNKEL (reference sequence). The CDR3 totals 15 residues. The CDR3 reads CASSREGSGSLGQYF. The CDR3 nucleotides read TGTGCCAGCAGCCGGGAGGGAAGCGGCTCCTTGGGGCAGTACTTC.

This clonotype was counted ten times or more. The chain is built from TRBV20-1 and TRBJ2-1; 11 bases align to TRBD2. Looked up from germline, CDR1 is DFQATT and CDR2 is SNEGSKA (reference sequence). V lost 5 bases and J lost 10; bases outside the gene matches: 4. The CDR3 runs to 12 residues. CDR3 residues: CSASTSGKEQFF. In DNA, the CDR3 is TGCAGTGCTTCGACTAGCGGGAAAGAGCAGTTCTTC.

This clonotype was picked up a small number of times. The V and J genes are TRBV18 and TRBJ1-4; tentative D call: TRBD1 (5 bases). Germline V gene sequence: CDR1 KGHSH, CDR2 LQKENI. The CDR3 sequence is 14 residues long. V lost 3 bases to trimming and J lost 5 bases, with 10 bases between them. The CDR3 sequence is CASSPTELNEKLFF. The CDR3 DNA is TGTGCCAGCTCACCGACAGAGCTCAATGAAAAACTGTTTTTT.

This clonotype was observed many times. The gene calls are TRBV11-2 and TRBJ1-5; D gene ambiguous. Germline-derived CDR1 and CDR2 are SGHAT and FQNNGV. This CDR3 is 13 amino acids long. Trimming took 4 bases from V and 10 from J, leaving 14 bases between them. The CDR3 loop reads CASSYRLFSPQHF. The CDR3 DNA reads TGTGCCAGCAGCTACAGATTGTTCAGCCCCCAGCATTTT.

This clonotype has only a few counts. The chain carries TRBV27 and TRBJ2-7; 11 bases align to TRBD2. CDR3 length equals 15 residues. The V segment lost 6 bases and the J segment 2 bases; nucleotides outside the gene matches: 6. Per germline, CDR1 MNHEY and CDR2 SMNVEV (reference sequence). The CDR3, as DNA: TGTGCCAGCAGGAGAAATAGCGGGAGGGCCTACGAGCAGTACTTC. Its translation is CASRRNSGRAYEQYF.

The gene calls are TRBV11-2 and TRBJ1-1, with D perhaps TRBD1 (5 bases). CDR1 SGHAT and CDR2 FQNNGV come from the germline V gene. The CDR3 is 15 amino acids. Trimming took 0 bases from V and 7 from J, leaving 15 bases between them. CDR3 coding DNA: TGTGCCAGCAGCTTAGATTCAATAGGGGCGGGTGAAGCTTTCTTT. Amino acid sequence: CASSLDSIGAGEAFF. The full variable domain, completed using reference TRBV11-2 and TRBJ1-1, is EAGVAQSPRYKIIEKRQSVAFWCNPISGHATLYWYQQILGQGPKLLIQFQNNGVVDDSQLPKDRFSAERLKGVDSTLKIQPAKLEDSAVYLCASSLDSIGAGEAFFGQGTRLTVV.

This clonotype was counted between two and nine times. Likely a read error: the CDR3 ends without its conserved phenylalanine or tryptophan. The chain carries TRBV7-9 and TRBJ1-2; maybe TRBD1 (6 bases). Trimming left V 5 bases short and J 6 bases short, with 19 bases between. This CDR3 is 15 amino acids long. Germline V gives CDR1 SEHNR, CDR2 FQNEAQ (reference sequence). This CDR3 is CASSPGTPGRDGYTL. The DNA for the CDR3 is TGTGCCAGCAGCCCCGGGACACCCGGTCGCGATGGCTACACCCTC.

This clonotype occurred a few times. With a much larger clone just one base away, this may be a read error. The chain employs TRBV5-8 and TRBJ2-5; either TRBD1 or TRBD2 may fit D (6 bases each). The CDR3 extends over 14 amino acids. V shed 4 bases and J shed 9 bases, with 19 bases lying between them. Looked up from germline, CDR1 is SGHTS and CDR2 is YDEGEE. The CDR3 nucleotides read TGTGCCAGCAGCCTAGGGACATGGAGGGAGGCCCAGTACTTC. As protein: CASSLGTWREAQYF.

The chain employs TRBV19 and TRBJ1-1; TRBD1 is a possible D gene (5 bases). V lost 7 bases and J lost 1, with 19 bases in between. This CDR3 has 16 residues. Germline CDR1 reads LNHDA; CDR2 reads SQIVND (reference sequence). This CDR3 reads CASTLTIGTGNTEAFF. In DNA, the CDR3 is TGTGCCAGTACCTTAACTATCGGGACCGGGAACACTGAAGCTTTCTTT.

To note about this clonotype: A clone one base away is much larger, so this may be a read error. The chain has TRBV7-2 and TRBJ2-1; 13 positions agree with TRBD2. With 4 bases clipped from V and 7 bases from J, the junction kept 4 bases outside the gene matches. CDR1 and CDR2 from the germline V gene are SGHTA and FQGNSA. The CDR3 sequence is 15 residues long. The chain's CDR3 is CASSWTSGSSNEQFF. The CDR3 region has the DNA TGTGCCAGCAGCTGGACTAGCGGGAGTAGTAATGAGCAGTTCTTC. The full variable domain, rest sourced from reference TRBV7-2 and TRBJ2-1, is GAGVSQSPSNKVTEKGKDVELRCDPISGHTALYWYRQSLGQGLEFLIYFQGNSAPDKSGLPSDRFSAERTGGSVSTLTIQRTQQEDSAVYLCASSWTSGSSNEQFFGPGTRLTVL.

The J gene is TRBJ2-4, the V gene TRBV14, with TRBD2 matching 7 bases. Trimming took 4 bases from V and 9 from J; bases not matched to a gene: 6. Germline CDR1 and CDR2: SGHDN and FVKESK. This CDR3 contains 13 residues. The CDR3 DNA follows: TGTGCCAGCAGCCGGGACTACGGCGGCATTCAGTACTTC. The encoded protein is CASSRDYGGIQYF.

This clonotype has ten or more counts. The chain couples TRBV24-1 to TRBJ1-5; D unclear. Per germline, CDR1 KGHDR and CDR2 SFDVKD. The CDR3 has 13 residues. V was cut by 6 bases and J by 4 bases, with 9 bases left in between. For the CDR3, the DNA is TGTGCCACCAGTAAGGCGGGAAATCAGCCCCAGCATTTT. Protein product: CATSKAGNQPQHF.

CDR3 bases: TGTGCCAGCAGCCGGACAGGGGCCAAAAACATTCAGTACTTC. Translated, it gives CASSRTGAKNIQYF. V and J are TRBV11-2 and TRBJ2-4; 8 bases are a match to TRBD1. Germline values: CDR1 SGHAT, CDR2 FQNNGV. The CDR3 loop spans 14 amino acids. V lost 5 bases to trimming and J lost 1 base; unmatched junction nucleotides: 1.

This clonotype has a count of ten or more. This chain connects TRBV28 to TRBJ1-2, with a tentative D call TRBD1 (5 bases). The V end lost 10 bases, the J end lost 5 bases, and 14 bases lay between the germline ends. Germline V gives CDR1 MDHEN, CDR2 SYDVKM. The CDR3 consists of 12 residues. The CDR3 region has the DNA TGTGCCACCCGGGGGGTAGGATATGGCTACACCTTC. Translating gives CATRGVGYGYTF.

This clonotype was detected ten times or more. The rearrangement links TRBV18 to TRBJ2-2, with 8 bases aligning to TRBD1. V lost 4 bases to trimming and J lost 1 base; unmatched junction nucleotides: 2. The CDR3 sequence is 15 residues long. Germline V CDR1 and CDR2: KGHSH, LQKENI. The CDR3 protein is CASSLGQENTGELFF. The CDR3 nucleotides read TGTGCCAGCTCACTGGGACAGGAGAACACCGGGGAGCTGTTTTTT. Full variable domain (missing parts from reference TRBV18 and TRBJ2-2): NAGVMQNPRHLVRRRGQEARLRCSPMKGHSHVYWYRQLPEEGLKFMVYLQKENIIDESGMPKERFSAEFPKEGPSILRIQQVVRGDSAAYFCASSLGQENTGELFFGEGSRLTVL.

The V gene is TRBV3-1, the J gene TRBJ1-1; D is unclear. Germline CDR1 and CDR2: LGHDT and YNNKEL (reference sequence). V lost 2 bases and J 3 bases, leaving 7 bases between the germline ends. The CDR3 is made up of 13 amino acids. The CDR3 protein is CASSQSIDTEAFF. In nucleotides, the CDR3 is TGTGCCAGCAGCCAATCTATCGACACTGAAGCTTTCTTT.

The chain combines TRBV20-1 with TRBJ2-7; TRBD2 matches 8 bases. The CDR3 is 14 amino acids. CDR1 is DFQATT and CDR2 is SNEGSKA in the germline V gene (reference sequence). V was pared by 5 bases and J by 2 bases, with 8 bases of the junction left unmatched. The DNA of the CDR3 is TGCAGTGCTTTTGAGCGGGGGAAAACCTACGAGCAGTACTTC. Amino acid sequence: CSAFERGKTYEQYF.